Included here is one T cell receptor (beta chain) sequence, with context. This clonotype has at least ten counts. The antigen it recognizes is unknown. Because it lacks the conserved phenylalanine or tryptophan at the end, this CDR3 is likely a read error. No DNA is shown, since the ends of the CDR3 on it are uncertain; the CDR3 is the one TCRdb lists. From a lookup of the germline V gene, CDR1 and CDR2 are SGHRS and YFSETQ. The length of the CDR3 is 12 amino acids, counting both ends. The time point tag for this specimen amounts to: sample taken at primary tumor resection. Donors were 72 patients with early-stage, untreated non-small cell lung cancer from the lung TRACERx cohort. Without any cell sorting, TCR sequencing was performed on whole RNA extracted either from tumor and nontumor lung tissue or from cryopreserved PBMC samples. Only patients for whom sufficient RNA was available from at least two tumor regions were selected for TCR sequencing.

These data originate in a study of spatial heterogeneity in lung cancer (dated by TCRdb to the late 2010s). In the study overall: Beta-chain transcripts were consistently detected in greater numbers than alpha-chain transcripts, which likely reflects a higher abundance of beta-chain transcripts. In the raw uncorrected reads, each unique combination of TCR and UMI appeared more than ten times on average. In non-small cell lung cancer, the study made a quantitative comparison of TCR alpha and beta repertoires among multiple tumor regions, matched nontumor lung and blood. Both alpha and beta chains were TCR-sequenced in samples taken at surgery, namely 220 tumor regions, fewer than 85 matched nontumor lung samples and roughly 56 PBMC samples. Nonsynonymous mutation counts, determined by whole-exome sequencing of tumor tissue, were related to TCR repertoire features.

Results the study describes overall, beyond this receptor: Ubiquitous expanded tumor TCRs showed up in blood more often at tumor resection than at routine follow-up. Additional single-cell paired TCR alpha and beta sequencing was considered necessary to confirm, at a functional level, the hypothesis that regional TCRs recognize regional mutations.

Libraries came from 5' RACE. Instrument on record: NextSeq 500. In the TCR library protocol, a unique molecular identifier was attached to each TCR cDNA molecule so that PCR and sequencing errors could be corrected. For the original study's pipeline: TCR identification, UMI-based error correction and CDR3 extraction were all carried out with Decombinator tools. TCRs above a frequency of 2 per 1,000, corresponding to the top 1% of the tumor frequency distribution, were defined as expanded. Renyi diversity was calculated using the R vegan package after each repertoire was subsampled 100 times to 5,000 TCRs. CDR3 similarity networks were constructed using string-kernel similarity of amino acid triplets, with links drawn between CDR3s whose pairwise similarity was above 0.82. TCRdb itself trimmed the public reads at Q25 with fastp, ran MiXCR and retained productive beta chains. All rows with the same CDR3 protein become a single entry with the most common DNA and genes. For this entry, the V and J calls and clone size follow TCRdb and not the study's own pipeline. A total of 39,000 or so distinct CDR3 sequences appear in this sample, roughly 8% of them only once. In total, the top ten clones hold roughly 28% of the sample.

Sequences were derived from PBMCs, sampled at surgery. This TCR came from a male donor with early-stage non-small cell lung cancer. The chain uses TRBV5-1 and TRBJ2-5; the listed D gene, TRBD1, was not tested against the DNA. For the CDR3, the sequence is CASRGDTGRGPL.